This T cell receptor (beta chain) was captured by sequencing in a study of identical twins. There are many counts of this clonotype. Trimming stripped 1 base from V and 5 bases from J, with 12 bases between. This CDR3 has 15 residues. Germline-derived CDR1 and CDR2 are SGHAT and FQNNGV. MiXCR was run by TCRdb on the 5' RACE reads, yielding one entry per CDR3 protein. The top ten clones hold roughly 14% of a sample with hundreds of thousands of distinct CDR3 sequences, approximately 18% of them seen once. These same records also appear under a second study, on T cells expressing NK-cell markers. From that report: Sequencing of TCR beta repertoires drew on sorted CD3+CD56+NKG2C+, CD3+CD56+NKG2C- and CD3+CD56-NKG2C+ T cells. No clear determination of HCMV specificity was made for expanded NKG2C+ T cell clones.

Sequenced input: PBMCs. The origin of this receptor is a woman younger than 35 in good health. V usage is TRBV11-2 and J usage is TRBJ2-1; D might be TRBD1 (6 bases). CDR3 DNA sequence: TGTGCCAGCAGCTTAGCCGGGACAAAGAACAATGAGCAGTTCTTC. This translates into CASSLAGTKNNEQFF.